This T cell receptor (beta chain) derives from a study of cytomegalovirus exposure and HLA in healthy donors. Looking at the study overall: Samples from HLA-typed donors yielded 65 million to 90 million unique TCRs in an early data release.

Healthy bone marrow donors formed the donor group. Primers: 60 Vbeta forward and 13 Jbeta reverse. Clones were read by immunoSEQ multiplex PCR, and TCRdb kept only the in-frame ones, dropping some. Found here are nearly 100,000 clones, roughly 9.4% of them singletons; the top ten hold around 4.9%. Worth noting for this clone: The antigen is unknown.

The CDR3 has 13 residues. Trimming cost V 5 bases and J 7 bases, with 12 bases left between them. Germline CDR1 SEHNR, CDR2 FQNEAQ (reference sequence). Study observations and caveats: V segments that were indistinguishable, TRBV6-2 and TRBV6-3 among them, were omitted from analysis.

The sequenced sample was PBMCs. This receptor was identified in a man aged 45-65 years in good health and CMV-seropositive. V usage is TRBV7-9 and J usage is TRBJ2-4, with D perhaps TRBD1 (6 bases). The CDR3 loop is CASSKRQENIQYF. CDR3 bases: TGTGCCAGCAGCAAAAGACAGGAGAACATTCAGTACTTC.